Presented here are 30 T cell receptor beta chains from one specimen sequenced in a study of CD8 T cells in Susac syndrome. RNA in amounts of about 0.5 to 1 ug was reverse transcribed with random hexamers. TCRdb reprocessed the immunoSEQ multiplex PCR reads via MiXCR and lists one record per CDR3 protein. Counted here are under 200,000 distinct CDR3 sequences, approximately 95% occurring once; the ten biggest clones make up approximately 0.1%. The sample consisted of CD4+ T cells from PBMCs. All receptors derive from a human donor with Susac syndrome.

This clonotype has just one count. The CDR3 DNA reads TGTGCCAGCAGCCAAGATCTAGTGGCTGAAGCTTTCTTT. Its protein product is CASSQDLVAEAFF. This rearrangement joins TRBV14 to TRBJ1-1; the D is unclear. V dropped 0 bases and J dropped 6 bases, with 8 bases sitting between them. CDR1 SGHDN and CDR2 FVKESK come from the germline V gene. CDR3 size: 13 residues.

V and J are TRBV2 and TRBJ2-1; TRBD2 matches 10 bases. The CDR3 has 14 residues. The germline V gene encodes CDR1 SNHLY and CDR2 FYNNEI. The trim removed 8 bases at V and 8 bases at J, leaving 9 bases unmatched. DNA of the CDR3: TGTGCCAGCTATAAGCGGGGGGGGAGGTATGAGCAGTTCTTC. Its protein is CASYKRGGRYEQFF.

The chain combines TRBV20-1 with TRBJ1-1; no clear D. The V and J ends lost 0 bases and 1 base respectively, with 12 bases between them. The germline V gene encodes CDR1 DFQATT and CDR2 SNEGSKA (reference sequence). The CDR3 runs to 15 residues. The CDR3 DNA reads TGCAGTGCTAGAGATTCCGGGCTAACGAACACTGAAGCTTTCTTT. It specifies CSARDSGLTNTEAFF.

The chain couples TRBV30 to TRBJ1-6; D ambiguous. This CDR3 spans 14 amino acids. Between the trimmed V and J ends, which lost 1 base and 10 bases, there was a span of 14 bases. Germline V gene sequence: CDR1 GTSNPN, CDR2 SVGIG (reference sequence). The CDR3 nucleotides are TGTGCCTGGAGTGGCTCGATGGCTTCCTCACCCCTCCACTTT. This sequence encodes CAWSGSMASSPLHF.

There are a few counts of this clonotype. The chain couples TRBV5-1 to TRBJ1-2; 7 nucleotides match TRBD1. Germline values: CDR1 SGHRS, CDR2 YFSETQ. CDR3 size: 14 residues. V shed 4 bases and J 4 bases; nucleotides not matched to a gene: 7. CDR3 DNA: TGCGCCAGCAGCGATCAGACAGGGAGCTATGGCTACACCTTC. Its translation is CASSDQTGSYGYTF. Supplemented by reference TRBV5-1 and TRBJ1-2, the full variable domain reads KAGVTQTPRYLIKTRGQQVTLSCSPISGHRSVSWYQQTPGQGLQFLFEYFSETQRNKGNFPGRFSGRQFSNSRSEMNVSTLELGDSALYLCASSDQTGSYGYTFGSGTRLTVV.

CDR3 sequence reads: CASSYRGRAPELFF. The DNA for the CDR3 is TGTGCCAGCAGTTACAGGGGGCGCGCCCCCGAGCTGTTTTTT. J is TRBJ2-2 and V is TRBV6-5; 7 positions match TRBD1. The V gene end was trimmed by 2 bases and the J gene end by 11 bases; junction bases not matched to a gene: 8. Germline V CDR1 and CDR2: MNHEY, SVGAGI. The CDR3 has 14 amino acids.

The chain combines TRBV4-2 with TRBJ2-1, with unresolved D. V lost 1 base to trimming and J lost 10 bases, with 8 bases between them. The CDR3 is 12 residues long. Germline lookup yields CDR1 LGHNA and CDR2 YNFKEQ. This chain's CDR3 is CASSQGSSEQFF. The CDR3 nucleotides read TGTGCCAGCAGCCAAGGTAGCTCCGAGCAGTTCTTC.

This chain links TRBV4-2 with TRBJ2-2; TRBD2 is a possible D gene (6 bases). The germline gives CDR1 LGHNA, CDR2 YNFKEQ. CDR3 size: 15 residues. V was trimmed by 0 bases and J by 3 bases, leaving 8 bases between them. The CDR3 loop reads CASSQEGTYTGELFF. The CDR3 region has the DNA TGTGCCAGCAGCCAAGAGGGGACTTACACCGGGGAGCTGTTTTTT.

The rearrangement uses TRBV29-1 and TRBJ1-6; D is perhaps TRBD1 (6 bases). Germline V gene lookup returns CDR1 SQVTM and CDR2 ANQGSEA. Trimming cost V 5 bases and J 10 bases, with 12 bases left between them. CDR3 length equals 12 residues. Here the CDR3 DNA reads TGCAGCGTTTCAGGGGAGGGCTCACCCCTCCACTTT. It is translated as CSVSGEGSPLHF.

This clonotype was counted once. The J gene is TRBJ2-7, the V gene TRBV9; the match to TRBD1 covers 10 bases. Germline-derived CDR1 and CDR2 are SGDLS and YYNGEE. V dropped 3 bases and J dropped 3; count of bases not matched to a gene: 6. The length of the CDR3 is 15 residues. The CDR3 DNA sequence: TGTGCCAGCAGCGAGGGGACAGGGGCCCACTACGAGCAGTACTTC. Its translation is CASSEGTGAHYEQYF.

The chain is built from TRBV15 and TRBJ1-5, with 7 bases aligning to TRBD1. CDR1 and CDR2 (germline): LNHNV, YYDKDF (reference sequence). V lost 2 bases and J lost 2; bases outside the gene matches: 6. The CDR3 consists of 16 residues. The chain's CDR3 is CATSRKGASGNQPQHF. The CDR3 nucleotides read TGTGCCACCAGCAGAAAGGGGGCGAGCGGCAATCAGCCCCAGCATTTT.

The rearrangement links TRBV9 to TRBJ2-1, with D tentatively TRBD1 or TRBD2 (6 bases each). With 0 bases removed from V and 5 bases from J, the gap between germline ends came to 15 bases. CDR1 is SGDLS, CDR2 YYNGEE, per germline. The CDR3 has 16 amino acids. DNA of the CDR3: TGTGCCAGCAGCGTAGACCCGGGGGCGAGCGACAATGAGCAGTTCTTC. The encoded protein is CASSVDPGASDNEQFF.

Only a few counts were recorded for this clonotype. The genes are TRBV2 and TRBJ2-5, with D hard to call. This CDR3 is built from 11 residues. Trimming shortened V by 7 bases and J by 3 bases, and 6 bases separated the two germline ends. CDR1 and CDR2 (germline): SNHLY, FYNNEI. The CDR3 reads CASKLEETQYF. Written as DNA, the CDR3 is TGTGCCAGCAAACTCGAAGAGACCCAGTACTTC.

The gene calls are TRBV3-1 and TRBJ2-1; no definite D call. In germline, CDR1 is LGHDT, CDR2 YNNKEL (reference sequence). CDR3 length equals 11 residues. Trimming took 3 bases from V and 6 from J, leaving 3 bases between them. DNA for the CDR3: TGTGCCAGCAGCCACGGCAATGAGCAGTTCTTC. Translated: CASSHGNEQFF.

This clonotype appeared once. The V and J genes are TRBV5-1 and TRBJ2-7; 10 bases are shared with TRBD2. The CDR3 is made up of 15 amino acids. CDR1 is SGHRS and CDR2 is YFSETQ in the germline V gene. V was clipped by 4 bases and J by 3 bases; unmatched bases: 7. The CDR3 DNA reads as TGCGCCAGCAGCCCTGCAGCGGGGGGGCTCTACGAGCAGTACTTC. It encodes CASSPAAGGLYEQYF.

The CDR3 DNA sequence: TGCGCCAGCAGCGTGGTACGGGACACCGGCTCTGGGGCCAACGTCCTGACTTTC. As protein: CASSVVRDTGSGANVLTF. The chain recombines TRBV5-1 with TRBJ2-6, with TRBD1 as a possible D gene (6 bases). Trimming shortened V by 4 bases and J by 0 bases, and 17 bases separated the two germline ends. The CDR3 length is 18 residues. CDR1 and CDR2 (germline): SGHRS, YFSETQ.

The chain carries TRBV7-9 and TRBJ2-7, with D unresolved. Germline V lookup: CDR1 SEHNR, CDR2 FQNEAQ (reference sequence). Trimming shortened V by 4 bases and J by 7 bases, and 14 bases separated the two germline ends. The length of the CDR3 is 13 residues. This CDR3 reads CASSSNVPSEQYF. CDR3 DNA sequence: TGTGCCAGCAGCTCGAACGTCCCCAGTGAGCAGTACTTC.

V and J are TRBV12-3 or TRBV12-4 and TRBJ2-2; tentatively, D is TRBD1 or TRBD2 (5 bases each). The CDR3 runs 12 residues. The V gene lost 6 bases and the J gene lost 6 bases, with 8 bases spanning the gap. The CDR3 bases are TGTGCCAGCAGACTGGGGGCCGGGGAGCTGTTTTTT. It specifies CASRLGAGELFF.

The chain joins TRBV30 to TRBJ2-1, with unresolved D. The CDR3 extends over 13 amino acids. Germline V CDR1 and CDR2: GTSNPN, SVGIG (reference sequence). The ends were cut back, 5 bases at V and 12 bases at J, with 20 bases in the middle. The DNA of the CDR3 is TGTGCCTGGGAAAAACGGCCCCCAATAGGGCAGTTCTTC. Translating gives CAWEKRPPIGQFF.

The chain employs TRBV7-2 and TRBJ2-7, with a possible D match to TRBD2 (6 bases). Germline V CDR1 and CDR2: SGHTA, FQGNSA. The CDR3 has 15 residues. V was trimmed by 6 bases and J by 7 bases, leaving 22 bases between them. Here the CDR3 reads CASRRTGTPSSEQYF. The CDR3 DNA follows: TGTGCCAGCAGACGAACCGGGACTCCGTCGTCGGAGCAGTACTTC.

V is TRBV28 and J is TRBJ2-1, with D perhaps assigned TRBD1 or TRBD2 (5 bases each). Between the trimmed V and J ends, which lost 1 base and 0 bases, there was a span of 10 bases. The CDR3 consists of 16 residues. The germline CDR1 and CDR2 sequences are MDHEN and SYDVKM. CDR3 in DNA: TGTGCCAGCAGTTTATATTGGGGGAGCTCCTACAATGAGCAGTTCTTC. It codes for CASSLYWGSSYNEQFF. Complete variable domain (other parts from reference TRBV28 and TRBJ2-1): DVKVTQSSRYLVKRTGEKVFLECVQDMDHENMFWYRQDPGLGLRLIYFSYDVKMKEKGDIPEGYSVSREKKERFSLILESASTNQTSMYLCASSLYWGSSYNEQFFGPGTRLTVL.

The V and J genes are TRBV20-1 and TRBJ2-2; the D is unclear. Trimming pared 6 bases from V and 5 bases from J, leaving 13 bases between. Germline CDR1 and CDR2: DFQATT and SNEGSKA (reference sequence). This CDR3 is 13 amino acids long. The CDR3 DNA is TGCAGTGCAAAAGGCTACCTGACCGGGGAGCTGTTTTTT. This sequence encodes CSAKGYLTGELFF.

The chain carries TRBV12-3 or TRBV12-4 and TRBJ2-7, with 7 bases that match TRBD1. The CDR3 runs 15 residues. The V gene end was trimmed by 5 bases and the J gene end by 5 bases; junction bases not matched to a gene: 12. The CDR3 loop reads CASSTTPGQPNEQYF. The DNA of the CDR3 is TGTGCCAGCAGTACCACCCCGGGACAGCCCAACGAGCAGTACTTC.

The gene calls are TRBV30 and TRBJ2-5; the D gene is possibly TRBD2 (6 bases). This CDR3 is built from 11 residues. In germline, CDR1 is GTSNPN, CDR2 SVGIG (reference sequence). Deletions cut 5 bases from V and 2 bases from J, with 6 bases between. The CDR3 DNA sequence: TGTGCCTGGGGACTACAAGAGACCCAGTACTTC. It specifies CAWGLQETQYF.

V is TRBV12-3 or TRBV12-4 and J is TRBJ2-7; 11 nucleotides match TRBD2. The CDR3 covers 15 residues. The ends lost 3 bases at V and 2 bases at J; junction bases unmatched: 3. The CDR3 DNA reads as TGTGCCAGCAGTTTCAATAGCGGGGGGGCCTACGAGCAGTACTTC. It yields the protein CASSFNSGGAYEQYF.

The chain recombines TRBV19 with TRBJ2-1; 9 bases agree with TRBD1. The V gene end was trimmed by 1 base and the J gene end by 7 bases; junction bases not matched to a gene: 11. The CDR3 has 17 amino acids. Germline V gene data show CDR1 as LNHDA and CDR2 as SQIVND (reference sequence). CDR3 region: CASSIVGGQGAWNEQFF. The CDR3 DNA is TGTGCCAGTAGTATAGTAGGGGGACAGGGCGCGTGGAATGAGCAGTTCTTC. The full variable domain, in which reference TRBV19 and TRBJ2-1 provide the parts outside the CDR3, is DGGITQSPKYLFRKEGQNVTLSCEQNLNHDAMYWYRQDPGQGLRLIYYSQIVNDFQKGDIAEGYSVSREKKESFPLTVTSAQKNPTAFYLCASSIVGGQGAWNEQFFGPGTRLTVL.

The V and J genes are TRBV6-6 and TRBJ2-7; TRBD2 is a possible D gene (5 bases). The CDR3 totals 11 residues. CDR1 and CDR2 from the germline V gene are MNHNY and SVGAGI (reference sequence). V shed 6 bases and J shed 5 bases, with 8 bases lying between them. The DNA of the CDR3 is TGTGCCAGCAGGACCGGGGACGAGCAGTACTTC. Its translation: CASRTGDEQYF.

The chain joins TRBV4-1 to TRBJ2-7; 8 nucleotides agree with TRBD1. Germline V gene lookup returns CDR1 MGHRA and CDR2 YSYEKL. The CDR3 has 17 amino acids. With 8 bases clipped from V and 0 bases from J, the junction kept 15 bases outside the gene matches. The CDR3 protein is CASAPTGVPNPSYEQYF. CDR3 coding DNA: TGCGCCAGCGCACCGACAGGGGTCCCAAACCCCTCCTACGAGCAGTACTTC.

The gene calls are TRBV5-1 and TRBJ2-7; D ambiguous. The V end was cut by 4 bases, the J end by 4 bases, with 9 bases between. CDR3 size: 12 residues. The germline gives CDR1 SGHRS, CDR2 YFSETQ. The CDR3: CASSPTTYEQYF. In DNA, the CDR3 is TGCGCCAGCAGCCCGACGACTTACGAGCAGTACTTC.

V and J are TRBV27 and TRBJ1-1; TRBD1 might be the D (6 bases). There are 14 residues in the CDR3. The V end lost 3 bases, the J end lost 7 bases, and 15 bases lay between the germline ends. Germline-derived CDR1 and CDR2 are MNHEY and SMNVEV (reference sequence). CDR3 DNA: TGTGCCAGCAGTTTTCGGAGATACAGGGATGAAGCTTTCTTT. Encoded protein: CASSFRRYRDEAFF.